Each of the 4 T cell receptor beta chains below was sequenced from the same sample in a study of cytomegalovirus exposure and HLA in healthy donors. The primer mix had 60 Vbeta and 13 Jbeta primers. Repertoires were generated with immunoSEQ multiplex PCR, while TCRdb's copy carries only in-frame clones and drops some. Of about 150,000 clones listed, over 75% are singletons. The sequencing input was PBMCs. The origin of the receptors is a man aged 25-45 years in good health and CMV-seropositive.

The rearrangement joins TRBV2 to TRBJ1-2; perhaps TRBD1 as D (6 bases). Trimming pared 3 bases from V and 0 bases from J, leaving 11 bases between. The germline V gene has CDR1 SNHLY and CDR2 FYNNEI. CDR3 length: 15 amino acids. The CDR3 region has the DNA TGTGCCAGCAGTGAGCGGACAGTCCCTAACTATGGCTACACCTTC. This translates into CASSERTVPNYGYTF.

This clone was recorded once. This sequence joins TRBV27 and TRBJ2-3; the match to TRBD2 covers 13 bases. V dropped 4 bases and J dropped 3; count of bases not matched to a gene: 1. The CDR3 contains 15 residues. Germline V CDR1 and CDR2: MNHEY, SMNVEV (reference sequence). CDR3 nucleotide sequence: TGTGCCAGCAGTTGGGGACTAGCGGGAACAGATACGCAGTATTTT. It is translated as CASSWGLAGTDTQYF.

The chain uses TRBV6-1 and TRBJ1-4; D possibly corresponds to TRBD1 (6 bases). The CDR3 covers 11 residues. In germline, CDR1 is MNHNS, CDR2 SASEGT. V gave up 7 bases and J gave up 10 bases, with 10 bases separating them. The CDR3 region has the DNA TGTGCCAGCATAGAAGGGGGAAAACTGTTTTTT. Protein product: CASIEGGKLFF.

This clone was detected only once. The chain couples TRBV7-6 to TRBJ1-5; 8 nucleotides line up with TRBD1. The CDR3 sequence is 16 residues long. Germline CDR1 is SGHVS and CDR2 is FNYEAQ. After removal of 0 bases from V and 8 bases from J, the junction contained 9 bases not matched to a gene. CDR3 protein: CASSLAPGGWTEPQHF. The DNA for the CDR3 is TGTGCCAGCAGCTTAGCGCCAGGGGGCTGGACGGAGCCCCAGCATTTT. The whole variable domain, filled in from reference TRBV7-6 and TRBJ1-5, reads GAGVSQSPRYKVTKRGQDVALRCDPISGHVSLYWYRQALGQGPEFLTYFNYEAQQDKSGLPNDRFSAERPEGSISTLTIQRTEQRDSAMYRCASSLAPGGWTEPQHFGDGTRLSIL.